This TCR beta chain was captured in a study of beta chain features in type 1 diabetes. Study results and limitations: People with Type 1 diabetes carried modestly yet significantly shorter TCRB CDR3s in all four CD4+ subsets.

Of note for this clone: Its antigen is unidentified.

CDR3 length equals 16 residues. Between the trimmed V and J ends, which lost 1 base and 8 bases, there was a span of 19 bases. Germline V lookup: CDR1 SGHTS, CDR2 YDEGEE. What was sequenced were expressed TCRB transcripts, since all of the isolated RNA had been reverse transcribed. Several million reads were obtained on average from naive, central memory and regulatory T cell samples. Assay: immunoSEQ multiplex PCR; the TCRdb copy retains only in-frame clones and omits some. In the table there are around 180,000 clones, roughly an eighth of which are singletons. The specimen was central memory CD4+ T cells from blood. J is TRBJ2-1 and V is TRBV5-8, with a possible D match to TRBD2 (6 bases). This clonotype was sampled from a young woman in good health. CDR3 DNA sequence: TGTGCCAGCAGCTTGAGGCGGGAATCACCGGTGGATGAGCAGTTCTTC. Protein sequence: CASSLRRESPVDEQFF.